This record looks at one T cell receptor beta chain sequence and its context. The junction shows a germline mismatch at one end, possibly a read error. It was with a sample-barcoded 5' primer and a J-beta primer mix that a second PCR of roughly 6 to 12 cycles was run. Each cDNA was tagged by a template-switch adaptor containing 12 random nucleotides. TCRdb re-analysed the 5' RACE reads in MiXCR, keeping a single row per CDR3 protein. Of 1.5 million to 2 million distinct CDR3 sequences listed, approximately 32% were seen once; the top ten hold about 10%. The sample belongs to a study of blood T cells in healthy people across ages. Looked up from germline, CDR1 is SEHNR and CDR2 is FQNEAQ (reference sequence). This CDR3 has 16 amino acids.

Sequencing was done on a sample of blood. V is TRBV7-9 and J is TRBJ1-1, with D possibly matching TRBD1 (6 bases). This sequence was found in a woman in her twenties or thirties in good health. The CDR3 is CASSAKLGTLNAEAFF. In nucleotides, the CDR3 is TGTGCCAGCAGCGCGAAACTCGGGACACTGAACGCTGAAGCTTTCTTT. Full variable domain (remainder filled in from reference TRBV7-9 and TRBJ1-1): DTGVSQNPRHKITKRGQNVTFRCDPISEHNRLYWYRQTLGQGPEFLTYFQNEAQLEKSRLLSDRFSAERPKGSFSTLEIQRTEQGDSAMYLCASSAKLGTLNAEAFFGQGTRLTVV.